This T cell receptor beta chain was sequenced for a study of cytomegalovirus exposure and HLA in healthy donors. The sample holds one count of this clone. In the PCR, 60 Vbeta and 13 Jbeta primers were used. Sequencing used immunoSEQ multiplex PCR; TCRdb keeps in-frame clones, though not all of them. The table has more than 95,000 clones, 80% seen once. Sequenced material: PBMCs. This TCR came from a young man in good health and CMV-seropositive.

CDR3 DNA: TGCGCCAGCAGGAGGAACACTGAAGCTTTCTTT. Protein product: CASRRNTEAFF. The gene calls are TRBV4-1 and TRBJ1-1, with no clear D. The CDR3 loop spans 11 amino acids. The germline V gene has CDR1 MGHRA and CDR2 YSYEKL. Trimming took off 6 bases at V and 1 base at J, with 3 bases between the two ends.